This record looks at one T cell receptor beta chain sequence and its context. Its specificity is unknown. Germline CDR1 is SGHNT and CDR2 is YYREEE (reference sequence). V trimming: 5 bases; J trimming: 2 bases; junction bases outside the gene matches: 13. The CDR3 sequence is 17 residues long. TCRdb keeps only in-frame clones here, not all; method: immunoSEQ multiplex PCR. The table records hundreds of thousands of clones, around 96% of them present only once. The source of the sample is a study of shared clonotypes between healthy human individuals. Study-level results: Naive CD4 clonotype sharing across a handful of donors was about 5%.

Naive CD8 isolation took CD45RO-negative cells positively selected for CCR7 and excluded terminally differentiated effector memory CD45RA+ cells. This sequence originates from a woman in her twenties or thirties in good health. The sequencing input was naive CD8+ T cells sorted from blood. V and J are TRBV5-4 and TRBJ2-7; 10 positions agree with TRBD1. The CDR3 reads CASSSCRDRGPTYEQYF. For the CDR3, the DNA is TGTGCCAGCAGTTCATGCCGGGACAGGGGCCCCACCTACGAGCAGTACTTC.